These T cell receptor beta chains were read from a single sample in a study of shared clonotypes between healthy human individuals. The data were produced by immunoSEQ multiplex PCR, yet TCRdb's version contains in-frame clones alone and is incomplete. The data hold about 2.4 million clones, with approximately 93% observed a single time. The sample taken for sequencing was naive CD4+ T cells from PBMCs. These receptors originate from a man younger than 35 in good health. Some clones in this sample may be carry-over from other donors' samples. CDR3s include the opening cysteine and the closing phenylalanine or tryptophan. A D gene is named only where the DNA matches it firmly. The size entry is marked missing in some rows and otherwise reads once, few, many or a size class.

cdr3_nt: TGCGCCAGCAGCTCGGCCTTTAATGAGCAGTTCTTC
cdr3_aa: CASSSAFNEQFF
d_call: .
v_call: TRBV5-1
cdr3_length: 12
clone_size: .
j_call: TRBJ2-1

cdr3_nt: TGTGCCAGCAGACTTACACTAGGGGCTAATGAAAAACTGTTTTTT
cdr3_aa: CASRLTLGANEKLFF
d_call: .
v_call: TRBV6-5
cdr3_length: 15
clone_size: .
j_call: TRBJ1-4

cdr3_nt: TGTGCCAGCAGGGAAAGCCTAGCGGAGAGCTACGAGCAGTACTTC
cdr3_aa: CASRESLAESYEQYF
d_call: TRBD2
v_call: TRBV5-4
cdr3_length: 15
clone_size: .
j_call: TRBJ2-7

cdr3_nt: TGTGCCAGCAGAAGAGGGACCCTTGGGGAGCAGTACTTC
cdr3_aa: CASRRGTLGEQYF
d_call: .
v_call: TRBV2
cdr3_length: 13
clone_size: once
j_call: TRBJ2-7

cdr3_nt: TGTGCCAGCCAGAATGAGCAGTTCTTC
cdr3_aa: CASQNEQFF
d_call: .
v_call: TRBV27
cdr3_length: 9
clone_size: few
j_call: TRBJ2-1

cdr3_nt: TGTGCCAGCAGTGGGAAACAGGGGAGGCAAGAGACCCAGTACTTC
cdr3_aa: CASSGKQGRQETQYF
d_call: .
v_call: TRBV9
cdr3_length: 15
clone_size: .
j_call: TRBJ2-5

cdr3_nt: TGTGCCAGCAGCTCCCGGGACAAGGAGACCCAGTACTTC
cdr3_aa: CASSSRDKETQYF
d_call: .
v_call: TRBV7-6
cdr3_length: 13
clone_size: .
j_call: TRBJ2-5

cdr3_nt: TGTGCCAGCAGCGTAGAAGGGGGGACTGGGTCAGCTTTCTTT
cdr3_aa: CASSVEGGTGSAFF
d_call: .
v_call: TRBV9
cdr3_length: 14
clone_size: .
j_call: TRBJ1-1

cdr3_nt: TGCAGCGTTGAGGGACAGGCGGGAAACTATGGCTACACCTTC
cdr3_aa: CSVEGQAGNYGYTF
d_call: TRBD1
v_call: TRBV29-1
cdr3_length: 14
clone_size: .
j_call: TRBJ1-2

cdr3_nt: TGTGCCAGCAGCGCTAGCCGGACAGGTACACGTAATTATCAGCCCCAGCATTTT
cdr3_aa: CASSASRTGTRNYQPQHF
d_call: TRBD1
v_call: TRBV28
cdr3_length: 18
clone_size: .
j_call: TRBJ1-5

cdr3_nt: TGCGCCAGCAGCTCACCGGGAGGGGGTATCTCCTACGAGCAGTACTTC
cdr3_aa: CASSSPGGGISYEQYF
d_call: TRBD2
v_call: TRBV5-1
cdr3_length: 16
clone_size: .
j_call: TRBJ2-7

cdr3_nt: TGTGCCAGCAGTTTGACGGGAGCGGTCGCAGATACGCAGTATTTT
cdr3_aa: CASSLTGAVADTQYF
d_call: .
v_call: TRBV28
cdr3_length: 15
clone_size: .
j_call: TRBJ2-3

cdr3_nt: TGTGCCAGCAGACCCGGACAGAATTCTGGAAACACCATATATTTT
cdr3_aa: CASRPGQNSGNTIYF
d_call: .
v_call: TRBV25-1
cdr3_length: 15
clone_size: .
j_call: TRBJ1-3

cdr3_nt: TGTGCCAGCAGCACAAGGTCGGGCGGGATGCGAGAGACCCAGTACTTC
cdr3_aa: CASSTRSGGMRETQYF
d_call: .
v_call: TRBV7-9
cdr3_length: 16
clone_size: .
j_call: TRBJ2-5

cdr3_nt: TGCGCCAGCAGCAGGGACCCGGGGAGCTATGGCTACACCTTC
cdr3_aa: CASSRDPGSYGYTF
d_call: .
v_call: TRBV5-1
cdr3_length: 14
clone_size: few
j_call: TRBJ1-2

cdr3_nt: TGCGCCAGCAGCCAAGCGGGCGTAGCGGGAGTTGCCGAGCAGTACTTC
cdr3_aa: CASSQAGVAGVAEQYF
d_call: TRBD2
v_call: TRBV4-3
cdr3_length: 16
clone_size: .
j_call: TRBJ2-7

cdr3_nt: TGCAGCGTTGATCGGACTAGCGGGAGGCTCGCGGGAACGTTCTTC
cdr3_aa: CSVDRTSGRLAGTFF
d_call: TRBD2
v_call: TRBV29-1
cdr3_length: 15
clone_size: .
j_call: TRBJ2-1

cdr3_nt: TGTGCCAGCAGCGCCACAGGGGGCGAGACCCAGTACTTC
cdr3_aa: CASSATGGETQYF
d_call: TRBD1
v_call: TRBV7-3
cdr3_length: 13
clone_size: .
j_call: TRBJ2-5